One sample yielded the 9 T cell receptor beta chains listed below, sequenced in a study of blood T cell dynamics during melanoma immunotherapy. Assay: immunoSEQ multiplex PCR; the TCRdb copy retains only in-frame clones and omits some. The sample shows more than 13,000 clones, approximately 90% of them seen only once. The time point: week 3, after first cycle of checkpoint inhibitor. The material sequenced was blood, taken from a patient treated with checkpoint blockade. These receptors originate from a human donor with melanoma.

This clone has a single count. The rearrangement joins TRBV5-8 to TRBJ2-7; D possibly corresponds to TRBD1 (6 bases). With 4 bases removed from V and 5 bases from J, the gap between germline ends came to 13 bases. Germline assignment: CDR1 SGHTS and CDR2 YDEGEE. The CDR3 runs 13 residues. CDR3 in DNA: TGTGCCAGCAGCCAGATACAGGGCCACGAGCAGTACTTC. It codes for CASSQIQGHEQYF.

The genes are TRBV5-1 and TRBJ2-7; D possibly corresponds to TRBD2 (5 bases). This CDR3 is 13 amino acids long. Trimming took off 2 bases at V and 8 bases at J, with 14 bases between the two ends. Germline V gene lookup returns CDR1 SGHRS and CDR2 YFSETQ. The CDR3 region has the DNA TGCGCCAGCAGCTTCCCGGACGGGGAAAAGCAGTACTTC. Protein: CASSFPDGEKQYF.

The chain recombines TRBV29-1 with TRBJ2-3, with 13 bases lining up with TRBD2. The CDR3 consists of 17 residues. Trimming took 6 bases from V and 5 from J; bases not matched to a gene: 14. The V gene's germline CDR1 is SQVTM and CDR2 ANQGSEA. The CDR3 here is CSVTGLAGAHRQDTQYF. The CDR3 region has the DNA TGCAGCGTCACCGGACTAGCGGGGGCGCACCGTCAAGATACGCAGTATTTT.

The genes are TRBV5-1 and TRBJ2-1; TRBD2 matches 7 bases. Germline CDR1 and CDR2: SGHRS and YFSETQ. With 4 bases clipped from V and 2 bases from J, the junction kept 6 bases outside the gene matches. The CDR3 runs to 15 residues. Here the CDR3 DNA reads TGCGCCAGCAGCACCTCCGGGACTACCTACAATGAGCAGTTCTTC. It translates to CASSTSGTTYNEQFF.

The rearrangement links TRBV28 to TRBJ2-7; D remains ambiguous. The germline gives CDR1 MDHEN, CDR2 SYDVKM. Trimming left V 4 bases short and J 8 bases short, with 12 bases between. This CDR3 has 12 residues. CDR3 region: CASSWALSQQYF. The CDR3 nucleotides are TGTGCCAGCAGTTGGGCGTTATCGCAGCAGTACTTC.

This clone was seen a single time. The chain uses TRBV5-1 and TRBJ1-1; D is ambiguous. Germline V CDR1 and CDR2: SGHRS, YFSETQ. The CDR3 is 14 amino acids. V was shortened by 0 bases and J by 2 bases, with 8 bases between the two germline ends. The CDR3 DNA follows: TGCGCCAGCAGCTTGGAATCGAGAAACACTGAAGCTTTCTTT. This gives the protein CASSLESRNTEAFF. The complete variable domain, with remaining parts taken from reference TRBV5-1 and TRBJ1-1, reads KAGVTQTPRYLIKTRGQQVTLSCSPISGHRSVSWYQQTPGQGLQFLFEYFSETQRNKGNFPGRFSGRQFSNSRSEMNVSTLELGDSALYLCASSLESRNTEAFFGQGTRLTVV.

V and J are TRBV2 and TRBJ2-1; D is possibly TRBD1 (5 bases). The V and J ends lost 0 bases and 8 bases respectively, with 11 bases between them. The CDR3 consists of 14 residues. Germline V gene sequence: CDR1 SNHLY, CDR2 FYNNEI. The CDR3 spells CASSEAGAMHEQFF. Written as DNA, the CDR3 is TGTGCCAGCAGTGAAGCTGGGGCTATGCATGAGCAGTTCTTC.

A single count supports this clone. This sequence joins TRBV7-9 and TRBJ2-1; D possibly corresponds to TRBD2 (5 bases). With 6 bases removed from V and 0 bases from J, the gap between germline ends came to 9 bases. The CDR3 covers 14 residues. Germline V lookup: CDR1 SEHNR, CDR2 FQNEAQ (reference sequence). The CDR3 region has the DNA TGTGCCAGCAGTCCAAGCGGCTCCTACAATGAGCAGTTCTTC. Encoded protein: CASSPSGSYNEQFF.

V and J are TRBV11-2 and TRBJ2-1; 8 nucleotides line up with TRBD2. CDR1 SGHAT and CDR2 FQNNGV come from the germline V gene. V lost 5 bases and J lost 5; bases outside the gene matches: 5. The CDR3 consists of 14 residues. The CDR3 nucleotides read TGTGCCAGCAGCCATACTAGCGGAAACAATGAGCAGTTCTTC. It is translated as CASSHTSGNNEQFF.